This TCR beta chain was sequenced during a study of cytomegalovirus exposure and HLA in healthy donors. General study points: Presence/absence analyses supposed approximately even sequencing depth among donors. Some segments of the V type, notably TRBV6-2 and TRBV6-3, were excluded as indistinguishable.

The V and J ends lost 4 bases and 7 bases respectively, with 14 bases between them. The CDR3 consists of 13 residues. Germline V gene data show CDR1 as SQVTM and CDR2 as ANQGSEA. Of note for this clone: The target antigen is unknown.

PCR employed 60 Vbeta and 13 Jbeta primers. The data were produced by immunoSEQ multiplex PCR, yet TCRdb's version contains in-frame clones alone and is incomplete. The repertoire holds 95,000 to 150,000 clones, with about 68% as singletons. This chain uses TRBV29-1 with TRBJ1-5, with D possibly matching TRBD1 (5 bases). The TCR was taken from a man aged 35 to 55 in good health and CMV-seropositive. Sequenced: PBMCs. The CDR3 here is CSVAKGAGQPQHF. CDR3 nucleotides: TGCAGCGTTGCAAAAGGGGCAGGGCAGCCCCAGCATTTT.